Below are 18 T cell receptor beta chains sequenced from a single sample in a study of T cell clonotyping in hematopoietic cell transplantation listed by TCRdb under 2021. Per the publication, the time point label means: recipient sample about 28 days before transplant, after cytoreduction. Library construction relied on the immunoSEQ multiplex PCR assay. The source is immuneACCESS, and TCRdb retained only in-frame sequences with V and J called. Part of the clones is not carried over; for the studies checked, unresolved V genes explain less than half of this, and the remainder is unexplained. The sample records about 29,000 clones, over 60% of which are singletons. The ten largest make up less than 7% of the sample. Here the sequenced sample was peripheral blood mononuclear cells, taken before stem cell transplant. These receptors were taken from a woman aged 30 to 39 with chronic myeloid leukemia. Some clones in this sample may be carry-over from other donors' samples.

This clone was seen just once. The V call is TRBV4-1, the J call TRBJ1-2; D might be TRBD1 (5 bases). Germline lookup yields CDR1 MGHRA and CDR2 YSYEKL. Trimming removed 1 base from V and 8 bases from J, with 23 bases in between. The CDR3 has 17 amino acids. The chain's CDR3 is CASSQAVLPGTQHGYTF. Written as DNA, the CDR3 is TGCGCCAGCAGCCAAGCTGTACTCCCCGGGACGCAACACGGCTACACCTTC.

The chain joins TRBV29-1 to TRBJ1-1; D is unclear. Germline V lookup: CDR1 SQVTM, CDR2 ANQGSEA. This CDR3 spans 13 amino acids. Trimming took 4 bases from V and 2 from J, leaving 11 bases between them. The CDR3: CSVVPRKNTEAFF. The CDR3 coding sequence is TGCAGCGTTGTTCCCAGGAAAAACACTGAAGCTTTCTTT.

The CDR3 DNA sequence: TGTGCCAGTAGTATCAACTTCCCGGACAGGGGGCCTAACTATGGCTACACCTTC. Its protein product is CASSINFPDRGPNYGYTF. The rearrangement joins TRBV19 to TRBJ1-2; 11 bases are a match to TRBD1. Unmatched junction bases numbered 9, after V lost 3 bases and J lost 0 bases. In germline, CDR1 is LNHDA, CDR2 SQIVND (reference sequence). The CDR3 spans 18 residues.

Here the CDR3 reads CASSLGQGGHTEAFF. The CDR3 DNA follows: TGCGCCAGCAGCTTGGGACAGGGGGGGCACACTGAAGCTTTCTTT. V gene TRBV5-1 combines with J gene TRBJ1-1; TRBD1 aligns across 9 bases. The J segment lost 3 bases and the V segment lost 0 bases, leaving 3 bases of the junction unmatched. This CDR3 has 15 amino acids. Germline V lookup: CDR1 SGHRS, CDR2 YFSETQ.

The CDR3 DNA is TGTGCCAGCAGCTTACCCCCCGGGGGGTATGGCTACACCTTC. Amino acid sequence: CASSLPPGGYGYTF. V usage is TRBV7-2 and J usage is TRBJ1-2, with D possibly matching TRBD1 (5 bases). Germline CDR1 reads SGHTA; CDR2 reads FQGNSA. The V end was cut by 2 bases, the J end by 5 bases, with 12 bases between. The CDR3 sequence is 14 residues long.

The genes are TRBV4-1 and TRBJ1-1; weak D call: TRBD1 (5 bases). V dropped 0 bases and J dropped 11 bases, with 16 bases sitting between them. Germline CDR1 MGHRA, CDR2 YSYEKL. The CDR3 length is 14 residues. The DNA of the CDR3 is TGCGCCAGCAGCCAAGAGGAGGGGAAGTTAGATGCTTTCTTT. Its protein is CASSQEEGKLDAFF.

The chain employs TRBV9 and TRBJ2-3; 7 positions agree with TRBD2. The length of the CDR3 is 16 residues. The V gene's germline CDR1 is SGDLS and CDR2 YYNGEE. Losses at the gene ends were 4 bases for V and 2 bases for J; bases not matched to a gene: 10. The CDR3 DNA reads as TGTGCCAGCAGCTCGGGACTACCGAGGTACACAGATACGCAGTATTTT. Protein: CASSSGLPRYTDTQYF.

This rearrangement joins TRBV15 to TRBJ1-2, with D possibly matching TRBD1 (6 bases). The length of the CDR3 is 14 residues. V shed 0 bases and J shed 6 bases, with 11 bases lying between them. Germline V gives CDR1 LNHNV, CDR2 YYDKDF (reference sequence). In DNA form, the CDR3 reads TGTGCCACCAGCAGAGATCGAACAGGGAATGGCTACACCTTC. As protein: CATSRDRTGNGYTF.

Turning to this clone: At one boundary the junction diverges from the germline segment, which might be a read error. The rearrangement joins TRBV10-3 to TRBJ1-1; D is unresolved. This CDR3 has 10 residues. Germline lookup yields CDR1 ENHRY and CDR2 SYGVKD. The CDR3 protein is CAISDTEAFF. The CDR3, as DNA: TGTGCCATAAGTGACACTGAAGCTTTCTTT.

The rearrangement links TRBV11-2 to TRBJ1-2; TRBD1 might be the D (6 bases). This CDR3 is 16 amino acids long. V lost 0 bases and J 8 bases, leaving 19 bases between the germline ends. Germline loops: CDR1 SGHAT, CDR2 FQNNGV. CDR3 region: CASSLDRWRGNWGYTF. The CDR3 region has the DNA TGTGCCAGCAGCTTAGATCGGTGGAGGGGGAATTGGGGCTACACCTTC.

The chain employs TRBV4-3 and TRBJ2-2; TRBD1 matches 8 bases. CDR3 size: 17 residues. With 2 bases clipped from V and 5 bases from J, the junction kept 10 bases outside the gene matches. Germline CDR1 and CDR2: LGHNA and YSLEER. This chain's CDR3 is CASSQPKSGGITGELFF. CDR3 in DNA: TGCGCCAGCAGCCAACCTAAGTCAGGGGGCATAACCGGGGAGCTGTTTTTT.

This chain uses TRBV4-3 with TRBJ2-7; D not certain. Germline V gene data show CDR1 as LGHNA and CDR2 as YSLEER. The V end was cut by 2 bases, the J end by 5 bases, with 10 bases between. The CDR3 consists of 13 residues. CDR3: CASSQLRQDEQYF. The CDR3, as DNA: TGCGCCAGCAGCCAACTAAGACAAGACGAGCAGTACTTC.

The DNA of the CDR3 is TGTGCCAGCAGCTTGGCCGGGACCAAGACCGGGGAGCTGTTTTTT. Protein sequence: CASSLAGTKTGELFF. The chain recombines TRBV5-6 with TRBJ2-2; the D call may be TRBD1 or TRBD2 (5 bases each). This CDR3 has 15 residues. Per germline, CDR1 SGHDT and CDR2 YYEEEE. V was clipped by 0 bases and J by 5 bases, with 11 bases between them.

The chain employs TRBV5-1 and TRBJ2-3; 7 bases map to TRBD1. Germline CDR1 reads SGHRS; CDR2 reads YFSETQ. Losses at the gene ends were 3 bases for V and 6 bases for J; bases not matched to a gene: 7. This CDR3 comprises 14 residues. The CDR3 DNA is TGCGCCAGCAGCTCTTACAGGGGCAGGGATACGCAGTATTTT. Its protein is CASSSYRGRDTQYF.

This clone was picked up one time. The CDR3 loop reads CASSSDRVGNIQYF. The CDR3, as DNA: TGCGCCAGCAGCTCGGACAGGGTAGGGAACATTCAGTACTTC. The J gene is TRBJ2-4, the V gene TRBV5-1; the match to TRBD1 covers 8 bases. This CDR3 comprises 14 residues. V lost 3 bases and J lost 7; bases outside the gene matches: 6. Germline assignment: CDR1 SGHRS and CDR2 YFSETQ.

The chain combines TRBV19 with TRBJ1-6, with unresolved D. Trimming took off 4 bases at V and 9 bases at J, with 10 bases between the two ends. CDR1 and CDR2 (germline): LNHDA, SQIVND (reference sequence). The CDR3 length is 13 residues. CDR3 protein: CASSTVLRSPLHF. CDR3 bases: TGTGCCAGTAGTACGGTTCTCCGTTCACCCCTCCACTTT.

J is TRBJ1-2 and V is TRBV30, with 8 positions matching TRBD1. CDR1 is GTSNPN, CDR2 SVGIG, per germline (reference sequence). With V trimmed by 3 bases and J by 8 bases, 2 bases remained unmatched. The CDR3 sequence is 11 residues long. DNA of the CDR3: TGTGCCTGGAGCCCAGGGGGCGGCTACACCTTC. Translation: CAWSPGGGYTF.

The rearrangement joins TRBV10-3 to TRBJ2-1; D is possibly TRBD1 (6 bases). CDR3 length equals 16 residues. Germline loops: CDR1 ENHRY, CDR2 SYGVKD. V was clipped by 5 bases and J by 0 bases, with 14 bases between them. The CDR3 sequence: CAISQQGPSSYNEQFF. CDR3 coding DNA: TGTGCCATCAGTCAGCAGGGGCCGAGCTCCTACAATGAGCAGTTCTTC.